The TCR beta chain described here comes from a study of shared clonotypes between healthy human individuals. Study overall: CD4 naive and CD4 memory each took three plates per donor, while CD8 naive took two and CD8 memory one.

CD45RO-negative cells were positively selected for CCR7, leaving out terminally differentiated effector memory CD45RA+ cells. Every contributor of samples was a Caucasian grown-up residing in Nashville, Tennessee. Clones were read by immunoSEQ multiplex PCR, and TCRdb kept only the in-frame ones, dropping some. The table lists some 2.1 million clones, about 95% of them singletons, with more than 0.95% in the top ten. Germline V lookup: CDR1 SGDLS, CDR2 YYNGEE. The CDR3 runs to 15 residues. Trimming removed 4 bases from V and 4 bases from J, with 16 bases in between. Study results and caveats: The generation probabilities recorded for non-shared clonotypes fell below those of clonotypes shared by all four donors. It was anticipated that sequencing depth would influence how many clonotypes donors shared.

In regard to this clone: Its antigen is unidentified.

This clonotype was sampled from a man between 18 and 29 years old in good health. The sequenced sample consisted of naive CD8+ T cells sorted from blood. The chain carries TRBV9 and TRBJ2-3; D possibly corresponds to TRBD2 (7 bases). For the CDR3, the DNA is TGTGCCAGCAGCCCAGAGGGGGGGGGCGCAGATACGCAGTATTTT. The encoded protein is CASSPEGGGADTQYF.